This T cell receptor (beta chain) was captured in a study of T-cell reconstitution after alpha-beta-depleted transplantation in children. Study results and caveats: High day-60 TCRbeta diversity in some patients came from surviving recipient T cells and thymic progenitors.

This CDR3 comprises 13 residues. CDR1 is SEHNR, CDR2 FQNEAQ, per germline (reference sequence). The TCRbeta library incorporated unique molecular identifiers. MiXCR, run by TCRdb on the PCR reads, gives a single entry per CDR3 protein. The table has 130,000 to 150,000 distinct CDR3 sequences, around 10% seen once. Note on this clonotype: The antigen is undetermined. The junction departs from the called germline gene at one end, perhaps through a read error.

The rearrangement links TRBV7-9 to TRBJ2-5, with D hard to call. Sample: PBMCs, mostly from graft donor cells, taken 180 days after TCRalphabeta/CD19-depleted stem cell transplant. This sequence originates from a female patient between 2 and 15 years old who had a stem cell transplant for congenital amegakaryocytic thrombocytopenia, so the T cells may come from the graft donor. In nucleotides, the CDR3 is TGTGCCAGCAGATTGTGGACCCAAGAGCCCCAGTACTTC. Amino acids: CASRLWTQEPQYF.